A single sample gave rise to the 18 T cell receptor beta chains below, sequenced in a study of blood T cell repertoires in COVID-19. The table came from immunoSEQ multiplex PCR; TCRdb's copy has only in-frame clones and leaves some out. Of fewer than 110,000 clones in the sample, roughly nine tenths were seen once. Sequenced: peripheral blood. The origin of the receptors is an elderly woman in a cohort sampled during active COVID-19.

The gene calls are TRBV6-5 and TRBJ1-2, with TRBD1 identical over 8 bases. Trimming removed 4 bases from V and 10 bases from J; junction bases left unmatched: 11. CDR1 and CDR2 from the germline V gene are MNHEY and SVGAGI. The CDR3 sequence is 14 residues long. CDR3 sequence reads: CASSSVRTGNDYTF. CDR3 in DNA: TGTGCCAGCAGTTCCGTGAGGACAGGGAACGACTACACCTTC.

This clone was seen just once. The genes are TRBV3-1 (or the pseudogene TRBV3-2) and TRBJ2-1; 10 nucleotides agree with TRBD2. Germline V gene sequence: CDR1 LGHDT, CDR2 YNNKEL (reference sequence). The CDR3 consists of 14 residues. V shed 3 bases and J 7 bases; nucleotides not matched to a gene: 3. CDR3 bases: TGTGCCAGCAGCCAGGGACTAGCGAATAATGAGCAGTTCTTC. Translation gives CASSQGLANNEQFF.

The J gene is TRBJ2-3, the V gene TRBV14, with 7 bases that match TRBD2. Germline lookup yields CDR1 SGHDN and CDR2 FVKESK. CDR3 length equals 14 residues. With V trimmed by 4 bases and J by 5 bases, 6 bases remained unmatched. CDR3 bases: TGTGCCAGCAGCCTTTGGACTAGAAAAGATACGCAGTATTTT. Amino acid sequence: CASSLWTRKDTQYF.

The chain joins TRBV6-6 to TRBJ2-7; 7 bases agree with TRBD2. The length of the CDR3 is 16 residues. Germline V gives CDR1 MNHNY, CDR2 SVGAGI (reference sequence). The ends lost 0 bases at V and 4 bases at J; junction bases unmatched: 9. The chain's CDR3 is CASSYSRGGFKYEQYF. The CDR3 bases are TGTGCCAGCAGTTACTCGAGGGGAGGGTTCAAGTACGAGCAGTACTTC.

The chain recombines TRBV10-3 with TRBJ1-1; 7 nucleotides line up with TRBD1. The CDR3 spans 15 residues. CDR1 is ENHRY, CDR2 SYGVKD, per germline. The ends lost 10 bases at V and 0 bases at J; junction bases unmatched: 11. The CDR3, as DNA: TGTGCCACCCGACAGGGAAGACAAATGAACACTGAAGCTTTCTTT. Amino acid sequence: CATRQGRQMNTEAFF.

The chain links TRBV3-1 (or the pseudogene TRBV3-2) to TRBJ2-2; TRBD1 agrees at 7 bases. Germline loops: CDR1 LGHDT, CDR2 YNNKEL (reference sequence). After removal of 5 bases from V and 6 bases from J, the junction contained 6 bases not matched to a gene. The CDR3 contains 14 residues. For the CDR3, the DNA is TGTGCCAGCAGCTTCCAACAGGGGTCCGGGGAGCTGTTTTTT. This codes for CASSFQQGSGELFF.

This chain links TRBV6-5 with TRBJ1-5, with D maybe TRBD1 (5 bases). CDR3 length: 13 amino acids. Trimming took 4 bases from V and 7 from J, leaving 11 bases between them. The germline CDR1 and CDR2 sequences are MNHEY and SVGAGI. CDR3 amino acids: CASSSPGGQPQHF. CDR3 nucleotides: TGTGCCAGCAGTTCCCCCGGGGGACAGCCCCAGCATTTT.

This chain joins TRBV7-2 and TRBJ1-1; D is undetermined. V shed 0 bases and J shed 1 base, with 6 bases lying between them. The CDR3 consists of 14 residues. CDR1 is SGHTA and CDR2 is FQGNSA in the germline V gene. This chain's CDR3 is CASSLALANTEAFF. CDR3 DNA: TGTGCCAGCAGCTTAGCGCTGGCGAACACTGAAGCTTTCTTT.

The chain joins TRBV24-1 to TRBJ2-2, with D perhaps matching TRBD2 (6 bases). The CDR3 consists of 16 residues. Trimming removed 2 bases at V and 3 bases at J, with 12 bases between. Germline CDR1 reads KGHDR; CDR2 reads SFDVKD. Here the CDR3 reads CATSDWRADDTGELFF. Written as DNA, the CDR3 is TGTGCCACCAGTGATTGGAGGGCGGACGACACCGGGGAGCTGTTTTTT.

This clone was observed once. This chain links TRBV5-5 with TRBJ1-6; D call uncertain. Germline CDR1 is SGHKS and CDR2 is YYEKEE (reference sequence). The CDR3 contains 15 residues. With 1 base removed from V and 6 bases from J, the gap between germline ends came to 11 bases. The CDR3 nucleotides are TGTGCCAGCAGCTTGCGGGGTGAGGCTAATTCACCCCTCCACTTT. Residues: CASSLRGEANSPLHF. The entire variable domain, with the rest obtained from reference TRBV5-5 and TRBJ1-6, is as follows: DAGVTQSPTHLIKTRGQQVTLRCSPISGHKSVSWYQQVLGQGPQFIFQYYEKEERGRGNFPDRFSARQFPNYSSELNVNALLLGDSALYLCASSLRGEANSPLHFGNGTRLTVT.

The rearrangement uses TRBV6-5 and TRBJ1-6; D is possibly TRBD1 (6 bases). With 7 bases removed from V and 8 bases from J, the gap between germline ends came to 12 bases. There are 13 residues in the CDR3. CDR1 is MNHEY, CDR2 SVGAGI, per germline. The CDR3 nucleotides are TGTGCCAGCATCCTGGACAGCGATTCACCCCTCCACTTT. Translating gives CASILDSDSPLHF.

This clone came up a few times. V and J are TRBV28 and TRBJ2-3; D is uncertain. CDR1 MDHEN and CDR2 SYDVKM come from the germline V gene. Trimming shortened V by 10 bases and J by 1 base, and 12 bases separated the two germline ends. The CDR3 runs to 13 residues. The CDR3 DNA sequence: TGTGCCACCTTCCTCGCGGGCACAGATACGCAGTATTTT. Its protein is CATFLAGTDTQYF.

J is TRBJ2-7 and V is TRBV3-1 (or the pseudogene TRBV3-2); maybe TRBD2 (5 bases). Trimming took off 1 base at V and 0 bases at J, with 13 bases between the two ends. Looked up from germline, CDR1 is LGHDT and CDR2 is YNNKEL (reference sequence). CDR3 length: 16 residues. CDR3 nucleotides: TGTGCCAGCAGCCAAGGAGGACTCGGTATCTCCTACGAGCAGTACTTC. This sequence encodes CASSQGGLGISYEQYF.

The rearrangement links TRBV28 to TRBJ2-3, with D perhaps matching TRBD2 (7 bases). V was pared by 7 bases and J by 2 bases, with 16 bases between. Germline CDR1 reads MDHEN; CDR2 reads SYDVKM. The CDR3 is 15 residues long. CDR3 coding DNA: TGTGCCAGCATGGGTGGGGGGGCGAACACAGATACGCAGTATTTT. Its protein is CASMGGGANTDTQYF.

This clone was observed once. This chain links TRBV19 with TRBJ2-1; perhaps TRBD2 as D (6 bases). V was trimmed by 4 bases and J by 4 bases, leaving 8 bases between them. Germline CDR1 LNHDA, CDR2 SQIVND (reference sequence). The CDR3 loop spans 13 amino acids. CDR3 bases: TGTGCCAGTAGTAGCGGGGCGTACAATGAGCAGTTCTTC. Its protein is CASSSGAYNEQFF.

This rearrangement joins TRBV5-1 to TRBJ2-5; 8 positions agree with TRBD1. Germline loops: CDR1 SGHRS, CDR2 YFSETQ. This CDR3 comprises 14 residues. V shed 4 bases, J shed 3 bases, and the junction held 5 bases outside the gene matches. The CDR3, as DNA: TGCGCCAGCAGCAAGGGGACAGGCGAAGAGACCCAGTACTTC. Translated, it gives CASSKGTGEETQYF.

This clone has a single count. This chain joins TRBV14 and TRBJ2-2; 7 positions match TRBD1. This CDR3 spans 16 amino acids. From germline, CDR1 is SGHDN and CDR2 FVKESK. V shed 4 bases, J shed 3 bases, and the junction held 8 bases outside the gene matches. The CDR3 region has the DNA TGTGCCAGCAGCCCGCCGGCAGGGGGATACACCGGGGAGCTGTTTTTT. Its translation is CASSPPAGGYTGELFF.

J is TRBJ1-2 and V is TRBV18; no firm D call. Germline CDR1 reads KGHSH; CDR2 reads LQKENI. The CDR3 runs 17 residues. V gave up 3 bases and J gave up 5 bases, with 22 bases separating them. The CDR3 DNA sequence: TGTGCCAGCTCACCCCCCGGACTGAGAGAGATCAGTTATGGCTACACCTTC. It specifies CASSPPGLREISYGYTF.